The 10 T cell receptor beta chains below all came from one sample that was sequenced in a study of T cells in Graves' hyperthyroidism and ophthalmopathy. Amplification of TCR beta CDR3 regions was performed using RNA transcripts as template. The HTBI set primed first-round TCR CDR3 RT-PCR. TCRdb passed the multiplex PCR reads through MiXCR, listing each CDR3 protein once. The sample comprises 600,000 to 700,000 distinct CDR3 sequences, just under 45% of which are singletons, and less than 9% rests with the top ten. The specimen was peripheral blood or thyroid tissue (not recorded which). The origin of the receptors is an adult man with Graves' disease, either hyperthyroidism or ophthalmopathy (not recorded which).

This clonotype was recorded a few times. This chain joins TRBV6-5 and TRBJ2-5; weak D call: TRBD2 (6 bases). Germline V gene lookup returns CDR1 MNHEY and CDR2 SVGAGI. Trimming stripped 4 bases from V and 4 bases from J, with 10 bases between. This CDR3 has 13 amino acids. The CDR3 region has the DNA TGTGCCAGCAGTTTTGCCGGGGGAGAGACCCAGTACTTC. Amino acid sequence: CASSFAGGETQYF.

This chain joins TRBV2 and TRBJ1-2; the D gene is possibly TRBD1 (5 bases). V was pared by 4 bases and J by 7 bases, with 10 bases between. The CDR3 loop spans 12 amino acids. Germline CDR1 is SNHLY and CDR2 is FYNNEI. The CDR3, as DNA: TGTGCCAGCAGTGGATTGGGGGGTGGCTACACCTTC. As protein: CASSGLGGGYTF.

V gene TRBV20-1 combines with J gene TRBJ2-5, with D perhaps matching TRBD1 (6 bases). CDR1 DFQATT and CDR2 SNEGSKA come from the germline V gene (reference sequence). V was shortened by 4 bases and J by 2 bases, with 20 bases between the two germline ends. This CDR3 spans 16 amino acids. The CDR3 coding sequence is TGCAGTGCTATGGGCGAGGACATCAGGGGTCAAGAGACCCAGTACTTC. Amino acid sequence: CSAMGEDIRGQETQYF.

The chain recombines TRBV2 with TRBJ1-4; D might be TRBD1 (6 bases). The length of the CDR3 is 16 residues. The germline gives CDR1 SNHLY, CDR2 FYNNEI. V lost 3 bases and J lost 4, with 15 bases in between. The CDR3 sequence is CASSEIGQGRNEKLFF. Here the CDR3 DNA reads TGTGCCAGCAGTGAGATTGGGCAGGGGCGTAATGAAAAACTGTTTTTT.

This clonotype was detected ten times or more. The rearrangement joins TRBV29-1 to TRBJ1-1, with 11 bases that match TRBD1. The CDR3 is 13 residues long. J was trimmed by 5 bases and V by 6 bases; bases with no gene match: 5. The germline V gene has CDR1 SQVTM and CDR2 ANQGSEA. The CDR3 DNA reads as TGCAGCGTCGGGACAGGGGGACGGACTGAAGCTTTCTTT. It encodes CSVGTGGRTEAFF.

This chain uses TRBV29-1 with TRBJ2-5; 9 bases fit TRBD1. The J segment lost 8 bases and the V segment lost 8 bases, leaving 12 bases of the junction unmatched. Germline V CDR1 and CDR2: SQVTM, ANQGSEA. The CDR3 extends over 13 amino acids. DNA of the CDR3: TGCAGCTTCTTGACAGGGGGGGTAGAAACCCAGTACTTC. The encoded protein is CSFLTGGVETQYF.

The chain carries TRBV7-8 and TRBJ2-2; 11 bases are a match to TRBD1. Per germline, CDR1 SGHVS and CDR2 FQNEAQ. V shed 5 bases, J shed 2 bases, and the junction held 16 bases outside the gene matches. The CDR3 has 20 residues. CDR3 bases: TGTGCCAGCAGCCTAGTACGGTTCCGGTGGACAGGGGGCAACACCGGGGAGCTGTTTTTT. It translates to CASSLVRFRWTGGNTGELFF. Using reference TRBV7-8 and TRBJ2-2 for the parts outside the CDR3, the full variable domain is GAGVSQSPRYKVAKRGQDVALRCDPISGHVSLFWYQQALGQGPEFLTYFQNEAQLDKSGLPSDRFFAERPEGSVSTLKIQRTQQEDSAVYLCASSLVRFRWTGGNTGELFFGEGSRLTVL.

This clonotype was found many times. The rearrangement uses TRBV24-1 and TRBJ2-7; possible D gene TRBD1, 6 bases. This CDR3 contains 14 residues. The germline CDR1 and CDR2 sequences are KGHDR and SFDVKD. V was trimmed by 6 bases and J by 5 bases, leaving 16 bases between them. CDR3 loop: CATSNSGDRDEQYF. CDR3 nucleotides: TGTGCCACCAGTAACTCAGGGGACCGGGACGAGCAGTACTTC.

This clonotype was detected a few times. The chain links TRBV20-1 to TRBJ2-2; TRBD2 is a possible D gene (5 bases). There are 13 residues in the CDR3. Trimming shortened V by 0 bases and J by 6 bases, and 8 bases separated the two germline ends. CDR1 is DFQATT, CDR2 SNEGSKA, per germline (reference sequence). The CDR3 nucleotides are TGCAGTGCTAGAGATAGTAGCGCCGGGGAGCTGTTTTTT. As protein: CSARDSSAGELFF.

The chain couples TRBV12-3 or TRBV12-4 to TRBJ2-5; the D is unclear. V was clipped by 8 bases and J by 3 bases, with 16 bases between them. This CDR3 region has 14 residues. CDR3 nucleotides: TGTGCCAGCTCACCCCGATCCAGAGAAGAGACCCAGTACTTC. The encoded protein is CASSPRSREETQYF.